This T cell receptor beta chain was found in a study of blood T cell repertoires in COVID-19. Study information: Nucleic acid was either cDNA or gDNA, and it came from T cells, B-cell-depleted T cells, or PBMCs.

The assay was immunoSEQ multiplex PCR, and TCRdb's table has in-frame clones only and misses some. The repertoire has approximately 260,000 clones, 65% to 90% of them found once; the top ten carry roughly 4.6%. This receptor was obtained from an elderly woman with active or convalescent COVID-19. The sample comprised peripheral blood.

Here the CDR3 reads CSVETGQGNYGYTF. In DNA, the CDR3 is TGCAGCGTCGAAACTGGACAGGGGAACTATGGCTACACCTTC. The rearrangement joins TRBV29-1 to TRBJ1-2, with 9 bases identical to TRBD1. The CDR3 loop spans 14 amino acids. Trimming removed 6 bases from V and 2 bases from J; junction bases left unmatched: 7. Germline CDR1 SQVTM, CDR2 ANQGSEA.